This T cell receptor (beta chain) emerged from a study of cytomegalovirus exposure and HLA in healthy donors. Looking at the study overall: Most genotyped donors, around four fifths of some 400, had Caucasian-associated genetic ancestry.

Points from the study as a whole: HLA alleles were associated with 16,951 TCR beta sequences in a later analysis at 0.05 false discovery rate. For presence/absence analyses, sequencing depth was assumed to be roughly uniform across donors. An analysis done earlier found most TCR beta V segments productive about 87% or about 30% of the time.

With respect to this clone: The target antigen is unknown.

CDR3 length: 15 amino acids. V was cut by 0 bases and J by 0 bases, with 7 bases left in between. The V gene's germline CDR1 is SGHRS and CDR2 YFSETQ. PCR employed 60 Vbeta and 13 Jbeta primers. Repertoires were generated with immunoSEQ multiplex PCR, while TCRdb's copy carries only in-frame clones and drops some. In all, the sample yields 100,000 to 150,000 clones. The chain is built from TRBV5-1 and TRBJ1-3; D is ambiguous. Sequences were obtained from PBMCs. This receptor was obtained from a woman aged 35 to 49 in good health and CMV-seropositive. The chain's CDR3 is CASSLETASGNTIYF. In nucleotides, the CDR3 is TGCGCCAGCAGCTTGGAGACTGCCTCTGGAAACACCATATATTTT.